This T cell receptor beta chain was recovered during a study of regulatory T cells in long-lasting Graves disease. Concerning this clonotype: The likely explanation is a read error, given a far larger clone one base away.

HTBI primers from iRepertoire and Arm-PCR of CDR3 regions yielded the TCR beta libraries. A single record per CDR3 protein comes from TCRdb applying MiXCR to the multiplex PCR reads. This sample has a few hundred thousand distinct CDR3 sequences, with approximately 15% found just once. The time point here: newly diagnosed GD, antithyroid drugs for less than 3 months. PBMC-derived RNA was used for the TCR library. This sample was shared with a second study, whose subject was T cells in Graves' hyperthyroidism and ophthalmopathy. That paper adds: The hyperthyroidism patients had all been newly diagnosed, and their disease duration was under 2 months. Their ages ranged from 18 to 65 years. Clonotypes that were expanded in thyroid above 0.001 mostly appeared in blood too.

The receptor was isolated from a woman aged 45 to 65 with Graves disease. Source: peripheral blood mononuclear cells (PBMCs), taken at new diagnosis, from a patient treated with antithyroid drugs.

The CDR3 DNA is TGTGCCAGCAAGAAATATTCCCAGACTAGCGGGAGAGAGCAGTTCTTC. Translation: CASKKYSQTSGREQFF. The V gene is TRBV28, the J gene TRBJ2-1, with 12 bases that match TRBD2. The germline CDR1 and CDR2 sequences are MDHEN and SYDVKM. V gave up 7 bases and J gave up 10 bases; unmatched junction bases: 14. The CDR3 is 16 amino acids.